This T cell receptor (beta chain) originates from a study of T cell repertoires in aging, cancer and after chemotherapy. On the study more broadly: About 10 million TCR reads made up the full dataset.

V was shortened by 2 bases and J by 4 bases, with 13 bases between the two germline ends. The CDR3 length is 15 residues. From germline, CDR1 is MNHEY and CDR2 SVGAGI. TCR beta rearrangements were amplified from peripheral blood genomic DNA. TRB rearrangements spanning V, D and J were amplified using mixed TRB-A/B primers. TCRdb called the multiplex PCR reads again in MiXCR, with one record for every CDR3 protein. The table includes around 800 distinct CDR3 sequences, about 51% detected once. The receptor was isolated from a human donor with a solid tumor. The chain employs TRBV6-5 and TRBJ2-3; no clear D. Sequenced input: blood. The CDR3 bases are TGTGCCAGCAGTTACCCAACGGGTGGCGCAGATACGCAGTATTTT. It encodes CASSYPTGGADTQYF.